Below are 17 T cell receptor beta chains sequenced from a single sample in a study of response to subunit inactivated influenza vaccine. Each CDR3 protein gets one entry after TCRdb re-called the RT-PCR reads with MiXCR. The sample carries about 540,000 distinct CDR3 sequences, approximately 24% recorded once. This sample also appeared in a second study, on T cells expressing NK-cell markers. That study adds: As the method of synthesis, 5'RACE template switching with UMIs yielded TCR beta cDNA.

Material: CD4+ T cells sorted from PBMCs, obtained about 12 days after vaccination. The receptors were sampled from a middle-aged man who received an inactivated influenza vaccine.

In this sample, this clonotype turned up many times. The rearrangement joins TRBV29-1 to TRBJ2-3; TRBD1 might be the D (5 bases). V gave up 1 base and J gave up 5 bases, with 13 bases separating them. Germline CDR1 and CDR2: SQVTM and ANQGSEA. The CDR3 contains 14 residues. CDR3 amino acids: CSVEVRLGVDTQYF. CDR3 bases: TGCAGCGTTGAAGTCAGGTTAGGGGTAGATACGCAGTATTTT.

The chain recombines TRBV30 with TRBJ1-5; possibly TRBD1 for D (6 bases). Germline assignment: CDR1 GTSNPN and CDR2 SVGIG (reference sequence). V lost 0 bases to trimming and J lost 6 bases, with 15 bases between them. This CDR3 has 15 amino acids. CDR3 in DNA: TGTGCCTGGAGTGTACTTAGGGGGGCTGGTCAGCCCCAGCATTTT. Encoded protein: CAWSVLRGAGQPQHF.

This clonotype was observed a few times. The gene calls are TRBV12-3 or TRBV12-4 and TRBJ2-7; TRBD1 might be the D (5 bases). This CDR3 region has 14 residues. The V end lost 3 bases, the J end lost 1 base, and 10 bases lay between the germline ends. The CDR3: CASSFQGGSYEQYF. As DNA, the CDR3 is TGTGCCAGCAGTTTTCAGGGTGGATCCTACGAGCAGTACTTC.

CDR3 sequence reads: CASSLAGTLKYEQYF. In DNA form, the CDR3 reads TGTGCCAGCAGCTTAGCCGGGACACTCAAGTACGAGCAGTACTTC. This chain links TRBV7-9 with TRBJ2-7, with a tentative D call TRBD1 (6 bases). Trimming left V 0 bases short and J 4 bases short, with 13 bases between. This CDR3 is built from 15 residues. CDR1 is SEHNR and CDR2 is FQNEAQ in the germline V gene (reference sequence).

The rearrangement links TRBV5-8 to TRBJ2-2; the match to TRBD2 covers 7 bases. Germline assignment: CDR1 SGHTS and CDR2 YDEGEE. Trimming cost V 0 bases and J 6 bases; bases outside gene matches: 2. The CDR3 contains 14 residues. CDR3 bases: TGTGCCAGCAGCTTGGGACTAGCTCCCGGGGAGCTGTTTTTT. It is translated as CASSLGLAPGELFF. The whole variable domain, filled in from reference TRBV5-8 and TRBJ2-2, reads EAGVTQSPTHLIKTRGQQATLRCSPISGHTSVYWYQQALGLGLQFLLWYDEGEERNRGNFPPRFSGRQFPNYSSELNVNALELEDSALYLCASSLGLAPGELFFGEGSRLTVL.

Only a few counts were recorded for this clonotype. This rearrangement joins TRBV12-3 or TRBV12-4 to TRBJ2-3; D tentatively fits TRBD1 or TRBD2 (5 bases each). The CDR3 has 13 amino acids. The ends were cut back, 6 bases at V and 2 bases at J, with 9 bases in the middle. The CDR3 DNA is TGTGCCAGCAGACGGGGCCTCACAGATACGCAGTATTTT. This codes for CASRRGLTDTQYF.

This clonotype has a handful of counts. J is TRBJ2-1 and V is TRBV6-2 or TRBV6-3; TRBD2 is a possible D gene (6 bases). Trimming removed 6 bases at V and 3 bases at J, with 9 bases between. The germline V gene encodes CDR1 MNHEY and CDR2 SVGEGT. The CDR3 covers 13 residues. In DNA form, the CDR3 reads TGTGCCAGCAGCATTAGCGGCTACAATGAGCAGTTCTTC. This codes for CASSISGYNEQFF.

This clonotype was observed a few times. This chain connects TRBV10-3 to TRBJ2-3; D remains unclear. There are 14 residues in the CDR3. Germline CDR1 ENHRY, CDR2 SYGVKD. V lost 5 bases to trimming and J lost 0 bases, with 9 bases between them. The CDR3 protein is CAISLGKSTDTQYF. In DNA, the CDR3 is TGTGCCATCAGTTTGGGCAAGAGCACAGATACGCAGTATTTT.

This clonotype was detected once. The genes are TRBV19 and TRBJ2-1; 10 bases map to TRBD1. The CDR3 length is 14 residues. The germline V gene encodes CDR1 LNHDA and CDR2 SQIVND (reference sequence). Trimming removed 6 bases from V and 6 bases from J; junction bases left unmatched: 5. This CDR3 reads CASRGGQGFNEQFF. Written as DNA, the CDR3 is TGTGCCAGTAGAGGGGGACAGGGGTTCAATGAGCAGTTCTTC.

This chain uses TRBV20-1 with TRBJ2-1; TRBD2 matches 10 bases. This CDR3 is built from 15 residues. V lost 1 base to trimming and J lost 2 bases; unmatched junction nucleotides: 2. Germline assignment: CDR1 DFQATT and CDR2 SNEGSKA (reference sequence). DNA for the CDR3: TGCAGTGCTAGAGTAGCGGGGGGTGCCTACAATGAGCAGTTCTTC. Residues: CSARVAGGAYNEQFF.

This chain links TRBV29-1 with TRBJ1-4, with D hard to call. Looked up from germline, CDR1 is SQVTM and CDR2 is ANQGSEA. V was cut by 6 bases and J by 0 bases, with 14 bases left in between. CDR3 length: 15 residues. The CDR3 is CSVKLTGTTNEKLFF. The CDR3 coding sequence is TGCAGCGTGAAGCTAACCGGGACAACTAATGAAAAACTGTTTTTT.

This clonotype has just a few counts. The rearrangement links TRBV7-6 to TRBJ2-3, with TRBD2 matching over 9 bases. The CDR3 is made up of 14 amino acids. The ends lost 0 bases at V and 6 bases at J; junction bases unmatched: 1. Germline V gives CDR1 SGHVS, CDR2 FNYEAQ. The CDR3 protein is CASSLASGGDTQYF. Here the CDR3 DNA reads TGTGCCAGCAGCTTAGCTAGCGGGGGTGATACGCAGTATTTT. Filled out from reference TRBV7-6 and TRBJ2-3, the complete variable domain reads GAGVSQSPRYKVTKRGQDVALRCDPISGHVSLYWYRQALGQGPEFLTYFNYEAQQDKSGLPNDRFSAERPEGSISTLTIQRTEQRDSAMYRCASSLASGGDTQYFGPGTRLTVL.

This clonotype was found a few times. The chain employs TRBV10-3 and TRBJ2-3; unclear D gene. The CDR3 totals 11 residues. Trimming took off 6 bases at V and 4 bases at J, with 5 bases between the two ends. The germline V gene encodes CDR1 ENHRY and CDR2 SYGVKD. The CDR3 DNA sequence: TGTGCCATCAGCCCCGCAGATACGCAGTATTTT. This gives the protein CAISPADTQYF.

Only a few counts were recorded for this clonotype. CDR3 in amino acids: CASSLLNSVRLNTEAFF. DNA of the CDR3: TGTGCCAGCAGTCTGCTTAACTCCGTCCGACTGAACACTGAAGCTTTCTTT. The rearrangement links TRBV12-3 or TRBV12-4 to TRBJ1-1, with D unclear. CDR3 length: 17 amino acids. The germline V and J ends were trimmed by 5 bases and 0 bases, with 19 bases remaining between them.

The chain employs TRBV29-1 and TRBJ2-6; D uncertain. The V and J ends lost 4 bases and 4 bases respectively, with 11 bases between them. The CDR3 extends over 14 amino acids. Germline V lookup: CDR1 SQVTM, CDR2 ANQGSEA. CDR3 residues: CSVGRGGGANVLTF. CDR3 sequence (DNA): TGCAGCGTTGGTCGAGGTGGCGGGGCCAACGTCCTGACTTTC.

J is TRBJ2-1 and V is TRBV11-2; TRBD1 agrees at 9 bases. J gave up 7 bases and V 4 bases, and 11 bases lay outside the gene matches. Germline V gene data show CDR1 as SGHAT and CDR2 as FQNNGV. The CDR3 is 16 amino acids. CDR3 protein: CASSSLTGGAGNEQFF. CDR3 bases: TGTGCCAGCAGCTCTCTGACAGGGGGAGCGGGGAATGAGCAGTTCTTC. Full variable domain (outside the CDR3, taken from reference TRBV11-2 and TRBJ2-1): EAGVAQSPRYKIIEKRQSVAFWCNPISGHATLYWYQQILGQGPKLLIQFQNNGVVDDSQLPKDRFSAERLKGVDSTLKIQPAKLEDSAVYLCASSSLTGGAGNEQFFGPGTRLTVL.

V usage is TRBV12-3 or TRBV12-4 and J usage is TRBJ2-7, with a weak D call TRBD1 (6 bases). This CDR3 spans 15 amino acids. V dropped 5 bases and J dropped 2 bases, with 16 bases sitting between them. CDR3 amino acids: CASSISGHLTYEQYF. DNA of the CDR3: TGTGCCAGCAGTATATCGGGACACCTAACCTACGAGCAGTACTTC.